This T cell receptor (beta chain) was found in a study of T cells in localized non-small cell lung cancer. Assay used: immunoSEQ multiplex PCR; TCRdb lists only in-frame clones, some missing. Of almost 40,000 clones detected, around 75% appear once; the ten largest clones hold about a third. The CDR3 consists of 14 residues. In germline, CDR1 is MNHEY, CDR2 SMNVEV (reference sequence). V lost 2 bases and J lost 6, with 10 bases in between. The V and J genes are TRBV27 and TRBJ1-4; D remains unclear. The sequenced sample was PBMCs, obtained before any cancer treatment. This clonotype was sampled from a woman between 40 and 69 years old with stage II squamous cell lung carcinoma. The CDR3: CASSLLYGDEKLFF. The CDR3 DNA is TGTGCCAGCAGTTTACTTTACGGGGATGAAAAACTGTTTTTT. Full variable domain (remainder filled in from reference TRBV27 and TRBJ1-4): EAQVTQNPRYLITVTGKKLTVTCSQNMNHEYMSWYRQDPGLGLRQIYYSMNVEVTDKGDVPEGYKVSRKEKRNFPLILESPSPNQTSLYFCASSLLYGDEKLFFGSGTQLSVL.